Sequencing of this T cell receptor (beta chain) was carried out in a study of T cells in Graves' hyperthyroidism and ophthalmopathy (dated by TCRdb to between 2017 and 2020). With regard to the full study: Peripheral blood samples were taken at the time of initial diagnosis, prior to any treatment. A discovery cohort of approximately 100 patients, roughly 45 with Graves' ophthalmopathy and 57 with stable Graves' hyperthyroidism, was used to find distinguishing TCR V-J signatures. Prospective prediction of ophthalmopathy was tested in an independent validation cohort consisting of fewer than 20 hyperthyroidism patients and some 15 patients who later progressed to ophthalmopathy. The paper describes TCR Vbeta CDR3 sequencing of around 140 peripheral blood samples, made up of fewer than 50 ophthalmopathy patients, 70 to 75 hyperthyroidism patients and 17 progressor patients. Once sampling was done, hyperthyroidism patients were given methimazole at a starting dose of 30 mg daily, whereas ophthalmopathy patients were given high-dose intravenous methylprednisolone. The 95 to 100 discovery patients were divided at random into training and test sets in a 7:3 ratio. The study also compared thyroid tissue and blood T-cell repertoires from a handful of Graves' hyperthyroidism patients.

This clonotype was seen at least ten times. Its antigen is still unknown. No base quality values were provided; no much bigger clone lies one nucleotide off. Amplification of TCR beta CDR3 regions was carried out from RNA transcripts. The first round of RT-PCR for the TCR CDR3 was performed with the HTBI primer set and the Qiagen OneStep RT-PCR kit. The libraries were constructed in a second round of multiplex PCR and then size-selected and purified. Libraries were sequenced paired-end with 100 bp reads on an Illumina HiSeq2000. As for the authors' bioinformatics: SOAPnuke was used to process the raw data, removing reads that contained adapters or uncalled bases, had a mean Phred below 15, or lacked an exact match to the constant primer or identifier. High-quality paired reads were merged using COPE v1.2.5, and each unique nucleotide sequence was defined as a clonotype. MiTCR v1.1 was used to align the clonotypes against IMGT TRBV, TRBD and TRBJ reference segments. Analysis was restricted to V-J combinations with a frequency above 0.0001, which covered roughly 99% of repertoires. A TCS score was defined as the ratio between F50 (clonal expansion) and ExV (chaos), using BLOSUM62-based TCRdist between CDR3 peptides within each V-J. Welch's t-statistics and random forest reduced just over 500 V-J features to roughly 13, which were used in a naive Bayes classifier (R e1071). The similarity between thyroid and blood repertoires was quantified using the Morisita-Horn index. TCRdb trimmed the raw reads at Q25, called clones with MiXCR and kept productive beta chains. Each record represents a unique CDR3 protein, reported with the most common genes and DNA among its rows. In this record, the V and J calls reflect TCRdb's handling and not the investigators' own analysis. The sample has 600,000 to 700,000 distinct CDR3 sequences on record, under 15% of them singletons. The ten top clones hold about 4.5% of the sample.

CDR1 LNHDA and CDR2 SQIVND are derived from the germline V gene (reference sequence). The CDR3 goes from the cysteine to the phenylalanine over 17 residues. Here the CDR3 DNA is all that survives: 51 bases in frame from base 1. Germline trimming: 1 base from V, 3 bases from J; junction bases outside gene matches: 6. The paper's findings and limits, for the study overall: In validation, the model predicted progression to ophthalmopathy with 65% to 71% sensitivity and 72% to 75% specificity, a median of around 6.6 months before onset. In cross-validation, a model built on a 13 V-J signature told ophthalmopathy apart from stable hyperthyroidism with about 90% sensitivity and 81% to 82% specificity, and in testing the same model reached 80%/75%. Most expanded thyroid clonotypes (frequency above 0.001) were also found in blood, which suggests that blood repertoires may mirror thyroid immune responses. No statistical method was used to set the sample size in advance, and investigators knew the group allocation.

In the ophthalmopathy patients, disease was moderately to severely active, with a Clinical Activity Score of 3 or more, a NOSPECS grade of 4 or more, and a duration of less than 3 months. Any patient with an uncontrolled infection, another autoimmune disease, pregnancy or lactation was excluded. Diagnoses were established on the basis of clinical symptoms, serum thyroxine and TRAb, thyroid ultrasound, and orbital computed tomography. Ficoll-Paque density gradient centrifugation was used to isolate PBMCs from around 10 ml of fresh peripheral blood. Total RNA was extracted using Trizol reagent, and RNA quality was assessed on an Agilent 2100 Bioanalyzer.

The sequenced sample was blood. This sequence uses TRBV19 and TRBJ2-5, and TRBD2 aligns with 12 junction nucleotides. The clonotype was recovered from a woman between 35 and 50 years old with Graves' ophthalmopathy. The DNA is TGTGCCAGTAGTATAGGACTAGCGGGAGAGAGGGAAGAGACCCAGTACTTC. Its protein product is CASSIGLAGEREETQYF.